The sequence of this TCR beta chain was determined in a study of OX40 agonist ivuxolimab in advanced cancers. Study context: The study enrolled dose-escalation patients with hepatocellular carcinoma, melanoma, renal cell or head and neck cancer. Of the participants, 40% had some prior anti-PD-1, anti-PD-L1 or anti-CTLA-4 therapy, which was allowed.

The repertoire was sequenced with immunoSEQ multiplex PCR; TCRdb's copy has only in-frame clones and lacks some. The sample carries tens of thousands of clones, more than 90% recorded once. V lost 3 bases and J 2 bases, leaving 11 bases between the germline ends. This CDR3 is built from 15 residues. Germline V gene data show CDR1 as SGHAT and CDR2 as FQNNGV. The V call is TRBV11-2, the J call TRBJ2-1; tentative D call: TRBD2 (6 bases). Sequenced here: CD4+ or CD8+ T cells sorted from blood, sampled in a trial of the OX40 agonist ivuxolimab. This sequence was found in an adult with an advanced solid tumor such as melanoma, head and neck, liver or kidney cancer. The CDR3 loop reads CASSFRLEPYNEQFF. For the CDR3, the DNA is TGTGCCAGCAGCTTCCGACTAGAACCCTACAATGAGCAGTTCTTC.